The 17 T cell receptor beta chains reported below all come from one sample, sequenced in a study of blood T cell repertoires in COVID-19 (dated by TCRdb to the early 2020s). Receptor amplification or capture employed the immunoSEQ multiplex PCR assay. TCRdb took over this immuneACCESS table, retaining in-frame rearrangements with V and J assigned. Such tables are incomplete; in checked studies, under half of the missing clones stem from an unresolved V gene, and the remainder is unexplained. The sample records a few hundred thousand clones, 90% of which are singletons. The ten largest account for 3.5% to 4.5% of the sample. The sample taken for sequencing was PBMCs or T cells enriched from blood (not recorded which). Receptors originate from a woman between 18 and 30 years old with acute COVID-19.

The rearrangement joins TRBV9 to TRBJ2-1, with D unresolved. The CDR3 consists of 15 residues. Deletions cut 0 bases from V and 2 bases from J, with 9 bases between. Germline V gene sequence: CDR1 SGDLS, CDR2 YYNGEE. CDR3 in amino acids: CASSVDRLTYNEQFF. In nucleotides, the CDR3 is TGTGCCAGCAGCGTAGATCGTTTAACCTACAATGAGCAGTTCTTC.

The rearrangement uses TRBV5-4 and TRBJ1-5, with 8 bases fitting TRBD1. The ends lost 4 bases at V and 3 bases at J; junction bases unmatched: 3. From germline, CDR1 is SGHNT and CDR2 YYREEE (reference sequence). This CDR3 has 14 amino acids. The CDR3 region is CASSRDRFNQPQHF. For the CDR3, the DNA is TGTGCCAGCAGCCGGGACAGGTTCAATCAGCCCCAGCATTTT.

V is TRBV6-5 and J is TRBJ1-2, with 9 bases matching TRBD1. V dropped 7 bases and J dropped 4; count of bases not matched to a gene: 10. Per germline, CDR1 MNHEY and CDR2 SVGAGI. The CDR3 totals 15 residues. CDR3 protein: CASIPGTGTRYGYTF. The CDR3 bases are TGTGCCAGCATCCCCGGGACAGGGACCCGCTATGGCTACACCTTC.

The gene calls are TRBV18 and TRBJ2-1; D call uncertain. The CDR3 runs 12 residues. Germline V gene sequence: CDR1 KGHSH, CDR2 LQKENI. V was cut by 5 bases and J by 10 bases, with 12 bases left in between. The CDR3 is CASSGPNLEQFF. DNA for the CDR3: TGTGCCAGCTCAGGCCCGAACCTCGAGCAGTTCTTC.

A remark on this clone: Compared with germline, one end of the junction differs, possibly owing to a read error. The genes are TRBV11-2 and TRBJ1-1; TRBD1 aligns across 9 bases. CDR3 length equals 15 residues. Germline assignment: CDR1 SGHAT and CDR2 FQNNGV. The CDR3 protein is CASSLDYRGQTEAFF. DNA of the CDR3: TGTGCCAGCAGCCTAGACTACAGGGGGCAGACTGAAGCTTTCTTT.

The chain is built from TRBV28 and TRBJ2-1, with D maybe TRBD1 (5 bases). V lost 5 bases to trimming and J lost 4 bases, with 9 bases between them. Germline CDR1 MDHEN, CDR2 SYDVKM. The CDR3 totals 13 residues. The CDR3 DNA sequence: TGTGCCAGCAGTCCACACAGGTACAATGAGCAGTTCTTC. Its protein product is CASSPHRYNEQFF.

The rearrangement links TRBV30 to TRBJ2-6; D is perhaps TRBD1 (6 bases). The CDR3 runs 17 residues. The V end lost 0 bases, the J end lost 1 base, and 13 bases lay between the germline ends. CDR1 is GTSNPN and CDR2 is SVGIG in the germline V gene (reference sequence). The CDR3 region has the DNA TGTGCCTGGAGTGTCGGGCCAGGGGAGTCTGGGGCCAACGTCCTGACTTTC. Translated, it gives CAWSVGPGESGANVLTF.

This chain connects TRBV28 to TRBJ2-5; TRBD2 matches 7 bases. V lost 7 bases, J lost 6 bases, and 8 bases stayed unmatched. Germline lookup yields CDR1 MDHEN and CDR2 SYDVKM. The CDR3 runs 13 residues. The CDR3 DNA is TGTGCCAGCACGCGGGCGGGAGAAAAGACCCAGTACTTC. It specifies CASTRAGEKTQYF.

V usage is TRBV28 and J usage is TRBJ1-3; possibly TRBD1 for D (5 bases). The CDR3 runs 16 residues. Germline CDR1 and CDR2: MDHEN and SYDVKM. Trimming shortened V by 4 bases and J by 0 bases, and 13 bases separated the two germline ends. The CDR3 loop is CASSYARESSGNTIYF. The DNA for the CDR3 is TGTGCCAGCAGTTACGCCAGGGAAAGCTCTGGAAACACCATATATTTT.

There are a few counts of this clone. The V call is TRBV18, the J call TRBJ1-1; a weak D match, TRBD1 (5 bases). Between the trimmed V and J ends, which lost 5 bases and 1 base, there was a span of 11 bases. This CDR3 comprises 14 residues. Germline CDR1 and CDR2: KGHSH and LQKENI. The CDR3 bases are TGTGCCAGCTCATCACGAACAGGGAACACTGAAGCTTTCTTT. Translation gives CASSSRTGNTEAFF. The full variable domain, completed using reference TRBV18 and TRBJ1-1, is NAGVMQNPRHLVRRRGQEARLRCSPMKGHSHVYWYRQLPEEGLKFMVYLQKENIIDESGMPKERFSAEFPKEGPSILRIQQVVRGDSAAYFCASSSRTGNTEAFFGQGTRLTVV.

V gene TRBV27 combines with J gene TRBJ2-1; 15 bases line up with TRBD2. The CDR3 sequence is 16 residues long. Unmatched junction bases numbered 6, after V lost 3 bases and J lost 9 bases. The germline gives CDR1 MNHEY, CDR2 SMNVEV (reference sequence). CDR3 amino acids: CASSFGTSGRRGEQFF. The CDR3 nucleotides are TGTGCCAGCAGTTTTGGGACTAGCGGGAGGAGGGGTGAGCAGTTCTTC.

CDR3 nucleotides: TGTGCCAGCAGCGTAGAAGGAGAGCGGAGCTCCTACAATGAGCAGTTCTTC. Translating it yields CASSVEGERSSYNEQFF. The chain is built from TRBV9 and TRBJ2-1; D is perhaps TRBD2 (5 bases). Germline V gene sequence: CDR1 SGDLS, CDR2 YYNGEE. V was trimmed by 0 bases and J by 0 bases, leaving 13 bases between them. CDR3 length: 17 amino acids.

V gene TRBV3-1 (or the pseudogene TRBV3-2) combines with J gene TRBJ1-2; TRBD1 matches 7 bases. The CDR3 is made up of 13 amino acids. CDR1 is LGHDT, CDR2 YNNKEL, per germline (reference sequence). V trimming: 4 bases; J trimming: 8 bases; junction bases outside the gene matches: 7. In nucleotides, the CDR3 is TGTGCCAGCAGCCTAATACAGGGGAACGGCTACACCTTC. Its translation: CASSLIQGNGYTF.

V is TRBV28 and J is TRBJ1-6; 9 bases are a match to TRBD1. The CDR3 is made up of 14 amino acids. V was clipped by 3 bases and J by 7 bases; unmatched bases: 1. CDR1 is MDHEN, CDR2 SYDVKM, per germline. The CDR3 DNA follows: TGTGCCAGCAGTTTGGGACAGGGCAATTCACCCCTCCACTTT. Its protein product is CASSLGQGNSPLHF.

The chain uses TRBV11-2 and TRBJ1-1; a weak D match, TRBD1 (6 bases). CDR1 SGHAT and CDR2 FQNNGV come from the germline V gene. V was pared by 5 bases and J by 2 bases, with 15 bases between. The CDR3 spans 15 residues. CDR3 sequence reads: CASSNLQGSNTEAFF. The CDR3 bases are TGTGCCAGCAGCAACCTACAGGGAAGTAACACTGAAGCTTTCTTT.

The gene calls are TRBV5-1 and TRBJ2-5; 10 bases match TRBD2. CDR1 and CDR2 (germline): SGHRS, YFSETQ. This CDR3 is built from 15 residues. With 0 bases clipped from V and 6 bases from J, the junction kept 5 bases outside the gene matches. CDR3: CASSLVGLAEKTQYF. Written as DNA, the CDR3 is TGCGCCAGCAGCTTGGTCGGACTAGCGGAAAAGACCCAGTACTTC.

The V and J genes are TRBV18 and TRBJ2-2; 9 nucleotides line up with TRBD1. CDR3 length: 15 amino acids. J gave up 5 bases and V 2 bases, and 3 bases lay outside the gene matches. Germline CDR1 KGHSH, CDR2 LQKENI. CDR3 in amino acids: CASSPGTGRTGELFF. The CDR3 DNA sequence: TGTGCCAGCTCACCAGGGACAGGGAGGACCGGGGAGCTGTTTTTT.